The 6 T cell receptor beta chains in this list originate from one sample, sequenced in a study of T-cell reconstitution after alpha-beta-depleted transplantation in children. A library of TCRbeta sequences, prepared with unique molecular identifiers, was generated. TCRdb reprocessed the PCR reads via MiXCR and lists one record per CDR3 protein. The data contain around 440,000 distinct CDR3 sequences, roughly a tenth of them seen just once; the ten biggest clones take up just over 2%. Sequenced here: PBMCs, sampled before TCRalphabeta/CD19-depleted stem cell transplant. The receptors derive from a child aged 2 to 10 with inherited bone marrow failure, due to receive a stem cell transplant.

This clonotype was seen repeatedly, ten times or more. This CDR3 is CASSLGAHQIETQYF. CDR3 DNA sequence: TGTGCCAGCAGCTTGGGAGCCCACCAAATAGAGACCCAGTACTTC. V and J are TRBV5-6 and TRBJ2-5; no clear D. Per the germline V gene, CDR1 is SGHDT and CDR2 is YYEEEE. The CDR3 runs to 15 residues. Trimming cost V 0 bases and J 4 bases, with 13 bases left between them.

This clonotype was counted ten times or more. This chain joins TRBV7-8 and TRBJ1-5, with no clear D. This CDR3 is built from 14 residues. CDR1 is SGHVS and CDR2 is FQNEAQ in the germline V gene. V lost 4 bases, J lost 4 bases, and 11 bases lay in between. CDR3 nucleotides: TGTGCCAGCAGCTACGGACGGTTAAATCAGCCCCAGCATTTT. It codes for CASSYGRLNQPQHF. The full variable domain, rest sourced from reference TRBV7-8 and TRBJ1-5, is GAGVSQSPRYKVAKRGQDVALRCDPISGHVSLFWYQQALGQGPEFLTYFQNEAQLDKSGLPSDRFFAERPEGSVSTLKIQRTQQEDSAVYLCASSYGRLNQPQHFGDGTRLSIL.

There are many counts of this clonotype. V gene TRBV5-1 combines with J gene TRBJ2-1, with D unclear. Germline V lookup: CDR1 SGHRS, CDR2 YFSETQ. V dropped 2 bases and J dropped 2 bases, with 8 bases sitting between them. The CDR3 sequence is 14 residues long. The CDR3 here is CASSFDLAYNEQFF. The CDR3 DNA follows: TGCGCCAGCAGCTTCGACCTGGCCTACAATGAGCAGTTCTTC. Drawing the rest from reference TRBV5-1 and TRBJ2-1, the complete variable domain is KAGVTQTPRYLIKTRGQQVTLSCSPISGHRSVSWYQQTPGQGLQFLFEYFSETQRNKGNFPGRFSGRQFSNSRSEMNVSTLELGDSALYLCASSFDLAYNEQFFGPGTRLTVL.

This clonotype was seen at least ten times. The chain has TRBV5-1 and TRBJ1-2; no clear D gene. The CDR3 has 17 residues. Trimming cost V 0 bases and J 5 bases, with 20 bases left between them. The germline V gene encodes CDR1 SGHRS and CDR2 YFSETQ. The CDR3 sequence is CASSLGAALLGWYGYTF. CDR3 sequence (DNA): TGCGCCAGCAGCTTGGGGGCAGCCCTCCTGGGTTGGTATGGCTACACCTTC.

The rearrangement uses TRBV29-1 and TRBJ2-7; the D gene could be TRBD1 or TRBD2 (5 bases each). The CDR3 extends over 14 amino acids. Trimming stripped 4 bases from V and 2 bases from J, with 15 bases between. Germline V gene sequence: CDR1 SQVTM, CDR2 ANQGSEA. The CDR3 reads CSVAPRDGTYEQYF. The CDR3 nucleotides are TGCAGCGTTGCACCCCGGGACGGGACCTACGAGCAGTACTTC.

This clonotype was observed at least ten times. V and J are TRBV12-3 or TRBV12-4 and TRBJ2-1; TRBD2 matches at 10 bases. V gave up 1 base and J gave up 8 bases; unmatched junction bases: 5. The CDR3 spans 15 residues. The CDR3 reads CASSLVLTSGHEQFF. In DNA, the CDR3 is TGTGCCAGCAGTTTAGTTCTGACTAGCGGGCATGAGCAGTTCTTC.